Listed below are T cell receptor beta chains from one sample, sequenced in a study of identical twins. TCRdb used MiXCR to reprocess the 5' RACE reads, holding one entry per CDR3 protein. The table includes 200,000 to 250,000 distinct CDR3 sequences, less than 8% detected once. These data are also associated with another study on yellow fever vaccine responses in identical twins.

Sequencing used memory (CD45RO+) T cells sorted from blood. These receptors came from a woman younger than 35 in good health. The conserved cysteine and the conserved F or W are not part of the CDR3 here.

v_call: TRBV3-1
cdr3_aa: ASSQDPGPNTEAF

v_call: TRBV5-6
cdr3_aa: ASSPGPRNTEAF

v_call: TRBV21-1
cdr3_aa: ASSTRDRPYTDTQY

v_call: TRBV4-3
cdr3_aa: ASSQGKRSNTGELF

v_call: TRBV9
cdr3_aa: ASSVETTTYEQY

v_call: TRBV7-2
cdr3_aa: ASSSRLAGSYNEQF

v_call: TRBV7-6
cdr3_aa: ASSRKSPGTSGNNEQF

v_call: TRBV5-1
cdr3_aa: ASSFDRGLTSGRVYEQY

v_call: TRBV20-1
cdr3_aa: SARGIKRSSYNEQF

v_call: TRBV29-1
cdr3_aa: SVRTGGETQY

v_call: TRBV6-1
cdr3_aa: ASTGEGGFGANVLT

v_call: TRBV25-1
cdr3_aa: ASSLCQGWTLWPQH

v_call: TRBV28
cdr3_aa: ASSFSWTSGQRETQY

v_call: TRBV4-2
cdr3_aa: ASSQSTSGGMDTGELF

v_call: TRBV9
cdr3_aa: ASSRRQSSDEKLF

v_call: TRBV29-1
cdr3_aa: SVGHTEAF

v_call: TRBV6-5
cdr3_aa: ASSSGQGAYEQY

v_call: TRBV3-1
cdr3_aa: ASSQMDRANTGELF

v_call: TRBV12-3/TRBV12-4
cdr3_aa: ASSLVGRGNEQY

v_call: TRBV4-3
cdr3_aa: ASSQEGTGRSYGYT

v_call: TRBV3-1
cdr3_aa: ASSPAQGESPLH

v_call: TRBV5-1
cdr3_aa: ASSYRTGRENEQF

v_call: TRBV24-1
cdr3_aa: ATSAGRNEQF

v_call: TRBV29-1
cdr3_aa: SAQDRVDTEAF

v_call: TRBV29-1
cdr3_aa: STGSHHTDTQY

v_call: TRBV27
cdr3_aa: ASSWAGEQF

v_call: TRBV20-1
cdr3_aa: SARGTPSEQY

v_call: TRBV4-3
cdr3_aa: ASSLASGGGNEQF

v_call: TRBV28
cdr3_aa: ASFGGEAF

v_call: TRBV20-1
cdr3_aa: SATSGGLRNEQF

v_call: TRBV3-1
cdr3_aa: ASSRTSIRGAKNIQY

v_call: TRBV20-1
cdr3_aa: SASWLAGGADTQY

v_call: TRBV4-2
cdr3_aa: ASSQEGGEKTQY

v_call: TRBV24-1
cdr3_aa: ATSDPAGTSPNRETQY

v_call: TRBV3-1
cdr3_aa: ASSWSGEEQY

v_call: TRBV5-1
cdr3_aa: ASSLRSSGEGSAF

v_call: TRBV20-1
cdr3_aa: SAREPGVQF

v_call: TRBV20-1
cdr3_aa: SAQNPGLGAEAF

v_call: TRBV7-2
cdr3_aa: ASSPGGRLGEQY

v_call: TRBV27
cdr3_aa: ASSSLGKYNEQF

v_call: TRBV6-4
cdr3_aa: ASGQGNQPQH

v_call: TRBV5-4
cdr3_aa: ASSSVAGGGKGEQY